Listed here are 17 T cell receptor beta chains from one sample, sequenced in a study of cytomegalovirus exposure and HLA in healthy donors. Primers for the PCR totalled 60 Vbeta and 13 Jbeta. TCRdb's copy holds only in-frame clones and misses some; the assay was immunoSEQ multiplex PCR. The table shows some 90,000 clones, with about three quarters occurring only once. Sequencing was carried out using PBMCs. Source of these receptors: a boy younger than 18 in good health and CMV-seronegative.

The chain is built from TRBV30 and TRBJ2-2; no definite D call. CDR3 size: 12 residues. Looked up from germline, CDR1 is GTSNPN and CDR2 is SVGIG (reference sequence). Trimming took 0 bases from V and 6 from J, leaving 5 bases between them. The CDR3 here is CAWSVLPGELFF. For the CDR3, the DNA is TGTGCCTGGAGTGTACTGCCCGGGGAGCTGTTTTTT.

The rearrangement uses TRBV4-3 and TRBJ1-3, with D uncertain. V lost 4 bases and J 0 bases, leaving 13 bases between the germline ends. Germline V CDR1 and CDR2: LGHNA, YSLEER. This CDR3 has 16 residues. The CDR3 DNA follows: TGCGCCAGCAGCCCCCAGATCGGGATCTCTGGAAACACCATATATTTT. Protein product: CASSPQIGISGNTIYF.

CDR3 DNA: TGTGCCAGCAGTTCCTCCCAGACATGGAACACTGAAGCTTTCTTT. This gives the protein CASSSSQTWNTEAFF. This chain joins TRBV27 and TRBJ1-1; D unresolved. The CDR3 runs to 15 residues. The V and J ends lost 4 bases and 1 base respectively, with 13 bases between them. Germline CDR1 is MNHEY and CDR2 is SMNVEV (reference sequence).

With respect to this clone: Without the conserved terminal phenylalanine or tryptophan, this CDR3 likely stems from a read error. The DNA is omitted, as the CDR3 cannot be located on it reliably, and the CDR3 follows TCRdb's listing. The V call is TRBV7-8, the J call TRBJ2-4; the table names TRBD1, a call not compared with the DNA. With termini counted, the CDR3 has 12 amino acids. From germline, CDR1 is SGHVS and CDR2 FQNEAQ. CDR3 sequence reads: CASSLPGGRHSY.

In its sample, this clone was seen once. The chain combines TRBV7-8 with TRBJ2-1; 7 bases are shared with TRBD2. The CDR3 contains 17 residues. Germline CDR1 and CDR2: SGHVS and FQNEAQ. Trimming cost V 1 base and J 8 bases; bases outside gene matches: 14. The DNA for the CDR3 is TGTGCCAGCAGCTTAGAGGGGCTAGCGGCGGGGCAGCATGAGCAGTTCTTC. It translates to CASSLEGLAAGQHEQFF.

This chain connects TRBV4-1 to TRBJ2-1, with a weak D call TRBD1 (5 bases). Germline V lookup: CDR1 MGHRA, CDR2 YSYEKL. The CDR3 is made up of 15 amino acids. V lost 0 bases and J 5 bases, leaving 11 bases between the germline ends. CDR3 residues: CASSQDYPGNNEQFF. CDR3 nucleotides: TGCGCCAGCAGCCAAGATTACCCAGGGAACAATGAGCAGTTCTTC.

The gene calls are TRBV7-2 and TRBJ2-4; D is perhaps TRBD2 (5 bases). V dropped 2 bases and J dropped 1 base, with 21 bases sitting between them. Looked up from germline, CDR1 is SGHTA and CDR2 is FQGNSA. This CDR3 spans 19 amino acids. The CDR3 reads CASSLFGFISGIAKNIQYF. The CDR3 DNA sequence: TGTGCCAGCAGCTTATTCGGATTTATTTCGGGAATCGCCAAAAACATTCAGTACTTC.

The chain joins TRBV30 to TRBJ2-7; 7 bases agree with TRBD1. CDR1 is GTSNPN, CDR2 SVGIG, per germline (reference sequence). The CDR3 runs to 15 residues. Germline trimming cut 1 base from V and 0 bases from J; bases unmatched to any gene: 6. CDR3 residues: CAWSAPGDSSYEQYF. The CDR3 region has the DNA TGTGCCTGGAGTGCCCCTGGGGACAGCTCCTACGAGCAGTACTTC.

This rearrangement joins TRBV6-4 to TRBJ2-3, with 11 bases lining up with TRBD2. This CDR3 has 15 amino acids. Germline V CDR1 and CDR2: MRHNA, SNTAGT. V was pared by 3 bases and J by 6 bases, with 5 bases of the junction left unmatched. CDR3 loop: CASSETSGRTDTQYF. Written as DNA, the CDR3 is TGTGCCAGCAGTGAAACTAGCGGGAGAACCGATACGCAGTATTTT.

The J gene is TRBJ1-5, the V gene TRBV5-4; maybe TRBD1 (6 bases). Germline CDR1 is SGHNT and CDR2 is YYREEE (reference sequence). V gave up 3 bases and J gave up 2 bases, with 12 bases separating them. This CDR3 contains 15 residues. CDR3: CASSSQGQGNQPQHF. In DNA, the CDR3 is TGTGCCAGCAGCTCGCAGGGGCAGGGCAATCAGCCCCAGCATTTT.

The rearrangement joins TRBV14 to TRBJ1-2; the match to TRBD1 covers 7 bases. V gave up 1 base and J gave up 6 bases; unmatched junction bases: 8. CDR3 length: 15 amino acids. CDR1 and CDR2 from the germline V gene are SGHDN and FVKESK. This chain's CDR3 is CASSQVRTGEDGYTF. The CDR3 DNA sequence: TGTGCCAGCAGCCAAGTCCGAACAGGGGAGGATGGCTACACCTTC.

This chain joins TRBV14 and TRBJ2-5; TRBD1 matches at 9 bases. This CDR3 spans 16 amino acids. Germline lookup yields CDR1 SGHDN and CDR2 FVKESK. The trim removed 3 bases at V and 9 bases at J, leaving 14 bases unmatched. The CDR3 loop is CASSHDPGQGRSAQYF. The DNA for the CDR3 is TGTGCCAGCAGCCATGATCCGGGACAGGGTCGGTCAGCCCAGTACTTC.

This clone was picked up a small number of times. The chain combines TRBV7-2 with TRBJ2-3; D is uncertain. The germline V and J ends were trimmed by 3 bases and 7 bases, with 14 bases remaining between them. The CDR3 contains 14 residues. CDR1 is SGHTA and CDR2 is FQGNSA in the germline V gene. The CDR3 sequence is CASSFGSSHHTQYF. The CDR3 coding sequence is TGTGCCAGCAGCTTCGGGTCCTCCCACCATACGCAGTATTTT.

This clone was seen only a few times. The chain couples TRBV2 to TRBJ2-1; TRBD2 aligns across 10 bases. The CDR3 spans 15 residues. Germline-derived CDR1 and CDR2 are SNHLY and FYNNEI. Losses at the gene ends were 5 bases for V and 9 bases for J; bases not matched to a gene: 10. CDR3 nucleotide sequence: TGTGCCAGCAGTCCTTTGAGCGGGGGGGTAGGTGAGCAGTTCTTC. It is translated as CASSPLSGGVGEQFF.

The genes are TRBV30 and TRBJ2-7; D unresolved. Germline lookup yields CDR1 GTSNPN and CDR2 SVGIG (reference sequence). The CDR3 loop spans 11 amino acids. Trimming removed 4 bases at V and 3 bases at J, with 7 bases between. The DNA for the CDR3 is TGTGCCTGGATGGGCAGCTACGAGCAGTACTTC. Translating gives CAWMGSYEQYF. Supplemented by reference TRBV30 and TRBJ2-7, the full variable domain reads SQTIHQWPATLVQPVGSPLSLECTVEGTSNPNLYWYRQAAGRGLQLLFYSVGIGQISSEVPQNLSASRPQDRQFILSSKKLLLSDSGFYLCAWMGSYEQYFGPGTRLTVT.

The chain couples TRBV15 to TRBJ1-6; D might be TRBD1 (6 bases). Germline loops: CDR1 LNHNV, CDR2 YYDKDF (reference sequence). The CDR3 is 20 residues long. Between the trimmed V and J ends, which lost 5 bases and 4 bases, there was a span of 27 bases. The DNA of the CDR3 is TGTGCCACCAGCTCCGCGGCGAAAAGGGGGGGGCTCCTTTATAATTCACCCCTCCACTTT. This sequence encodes CATSSAAKRGGLLYNSPLHF.

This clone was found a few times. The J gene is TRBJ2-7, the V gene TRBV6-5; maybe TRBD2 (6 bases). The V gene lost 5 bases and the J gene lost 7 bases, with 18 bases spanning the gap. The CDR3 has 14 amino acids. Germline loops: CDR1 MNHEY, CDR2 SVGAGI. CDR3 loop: CASSPPGTLKEQYF. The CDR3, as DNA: TGTGCCAGCAGTCCCCCCGGGACTCTAAAAGAGCAGTACTTC.